This T cell receptor beta chain was obtained from a study of T-cell reconstitution after alpha-beta-depleted transplantation in children. TCRbeta library preparation incorporated unique molecular identifiers. Via MiXCR, TCRdb re-called the PCR reads, giving one row per CDR3 protein. Here the sample spans around 800,000 distinct CDR3 sequences, about 16% being singletons. Here the sequenced sample was PBMCs, mostly from graft donor cells, taken 360 days after TCRalphabeta/CD19-depleted stem cell transplant. The source of this sequence is a male patient aged 5 to 17 who had a stem cell transplant for acute lymphoblastic leukemia, so the T cells may come from the graft donor.

The CDR3, as DNA: TGCGCCAGCAGCCAAACCAGGGGTGAAAAACTGTTTTTT. It is translated as CASSQTRGEKLFF. This chain connects TRBV4-1 to TRBJ1-4; D may be TRBD1 (6 bases). Trimming shortened V by 2 bases and J by 7 bases, and 8 bases separated the two germline ends. The CDR3 sequence is 13 residues long. The germline gives CDR1 MGHRA, CDR2 YSYEKL.